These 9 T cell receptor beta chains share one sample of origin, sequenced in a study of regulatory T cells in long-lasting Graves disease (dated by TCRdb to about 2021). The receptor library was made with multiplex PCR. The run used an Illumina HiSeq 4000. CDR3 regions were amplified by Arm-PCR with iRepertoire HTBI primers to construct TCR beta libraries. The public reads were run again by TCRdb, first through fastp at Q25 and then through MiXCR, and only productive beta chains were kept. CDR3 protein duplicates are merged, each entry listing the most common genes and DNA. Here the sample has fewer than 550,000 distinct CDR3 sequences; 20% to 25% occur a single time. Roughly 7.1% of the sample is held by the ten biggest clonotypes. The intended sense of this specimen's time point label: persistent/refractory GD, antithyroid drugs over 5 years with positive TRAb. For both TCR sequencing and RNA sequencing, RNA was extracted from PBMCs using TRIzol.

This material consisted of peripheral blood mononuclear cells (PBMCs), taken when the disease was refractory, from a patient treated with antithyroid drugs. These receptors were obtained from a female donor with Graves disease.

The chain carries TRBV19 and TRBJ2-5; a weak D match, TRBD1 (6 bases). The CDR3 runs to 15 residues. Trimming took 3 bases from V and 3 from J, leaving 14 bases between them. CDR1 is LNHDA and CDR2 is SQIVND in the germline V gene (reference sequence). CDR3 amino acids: CASSMRDTSEETQYF. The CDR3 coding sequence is TGTGCCAGTAGTATGAGGGACACTTCCGAAGAGACCCAGTACTTC.

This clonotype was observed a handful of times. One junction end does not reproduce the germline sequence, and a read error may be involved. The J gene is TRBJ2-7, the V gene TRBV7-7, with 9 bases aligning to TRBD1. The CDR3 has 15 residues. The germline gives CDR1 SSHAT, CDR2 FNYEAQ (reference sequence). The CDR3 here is CASSPAYGQGHEQYF. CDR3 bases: TGTGCTAGCAGCCCTGCCTACGGACAGGGGCACGAGCAGTACTTC.

CDR3 region: CASSVDKETQYF. CDR3 in DNA: TGCGCCAGCAGCGTAGACAAAGAGACCCAGTACTTC. The chain couples TRBV5-1 to TRBJ2-5; D is unclear. The CDR3 covers 12 residues. With 4 bases removed from V and 3 bases from J, the gap between germline ends came to 7 bases. Germline CDR1 SGHRS, CDR2 YFSETQ.

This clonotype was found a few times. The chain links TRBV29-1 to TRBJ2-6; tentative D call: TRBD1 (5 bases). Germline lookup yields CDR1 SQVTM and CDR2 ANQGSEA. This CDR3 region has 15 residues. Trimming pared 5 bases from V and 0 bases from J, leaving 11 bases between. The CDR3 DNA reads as TGCAGCGTTCAGGGTCCAAACTCTGGGGCCAACGTCCTGACTTTC. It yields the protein CSVQGPNSGANVLTF.

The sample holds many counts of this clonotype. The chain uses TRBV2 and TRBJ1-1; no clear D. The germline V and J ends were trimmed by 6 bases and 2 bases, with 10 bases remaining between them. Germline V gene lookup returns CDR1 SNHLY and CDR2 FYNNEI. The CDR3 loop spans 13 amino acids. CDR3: CASSIRVNTEAFF. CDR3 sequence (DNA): TGTGCCAGCAGCATCCGGGTTAACACTGAAGCTTTCTTT.

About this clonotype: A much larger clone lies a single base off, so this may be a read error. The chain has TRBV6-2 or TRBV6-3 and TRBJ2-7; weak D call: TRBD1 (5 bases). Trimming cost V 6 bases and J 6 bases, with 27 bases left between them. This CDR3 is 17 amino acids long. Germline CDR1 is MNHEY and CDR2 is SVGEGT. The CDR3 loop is CASRGIGAAILGIEQYF. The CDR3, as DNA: TGTGCCAGCAGGGGGATAGGGGCCGCAATCTTGGGCATCGAGCAGTACTTC.

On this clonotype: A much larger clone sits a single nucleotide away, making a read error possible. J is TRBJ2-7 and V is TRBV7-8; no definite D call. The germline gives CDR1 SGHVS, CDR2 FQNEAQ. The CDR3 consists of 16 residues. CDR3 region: CASSLARQPSPYERYF. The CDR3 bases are TGTGCCAGCAGCTTAGCTCGGCAGCCCAGTCCCTACGAGCGGTACTTC.

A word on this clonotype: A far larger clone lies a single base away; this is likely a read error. Here the CDR3 reads CASSLQGPYKQYF. The CDR3 DNA reads TGTGCCAGCAGTTTACAGGGACCCTACAAGCAGTACTTC. J is TRBJ2-7 and V is TRBV3-1; maybe TRBD1 (6 bases). Looked up from germline, CDR1 is LGHDT and CDR2 is YNNKEL (reference sequence). The CDR3 has 13 residues.

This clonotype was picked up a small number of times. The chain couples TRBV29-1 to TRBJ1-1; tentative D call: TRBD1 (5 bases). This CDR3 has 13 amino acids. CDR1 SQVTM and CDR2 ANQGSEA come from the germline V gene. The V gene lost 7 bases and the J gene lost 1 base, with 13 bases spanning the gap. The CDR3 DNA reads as TGCAGCGCTCCGGGACGGACGAACACTGAAGCTTTCTTT. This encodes CSAPGRTNTEAFF.